These 20 T cell receptor beta chains originate from one sample sequenced in a study of blood T cell repertoires in COVID-19. TCRdb's copy holds only in-frame clones and misses some; the assay was immunoSEQ multiplex PCR. The sample contains about 51,000 clones, roughly 90% of which appear only once. The sequenced material came from peripheral blood. Receptors originate from a man aged 60 to 69 with acute or convalescent COVID-19.

This rearrangement joins TRBV28 to TRBJ1-5; weak D call: TRBD1 (5 bases). The CDR3 has 14 residues. CDR1 and CDR2 (germline): MDHEN, SYDVKM. V lost 3 bases and J lost 4, with 10 bases in between. This CDR3 is CASSFPTDNQPQHF. For the CDR3, the DNA is TGTGCCAGCAGTTTTCCGACAGATAATCAGCCCCAGCATTTT. The full variable domain, rest sourced from reference TRBV28 and TRBJ1-5, is DVKVTQSSRYLVKRTGEKVFLECVQDMDHENMFWYRQDPGLGLRLIYFSYDVKMKEKGDIPEGYSVSREKKERFSLILESASTNQTSMYLCASSFPTDNQPQHFGDGTRLSIL.

This rearrangement joins TRBV3-1 (or the pseudogene TRBV3-2) to TRBJ2-4; 10 nucleotides align to TRBD1. The CDR3 is 17 amino acids. The J segment lost 3 bases and the V segment lost 5 bases, leaving 10 bases of the junction unmatched. The germline gives CDR1 LGHDT, CDR2 YNNKEL (reference sequence). CDR3 DNA: TGTGCCAGCAGCTTACACGGGACAGGGGACCACAAAAACATTCAGTACTTC. Its protein is CASSLHGTGDHKNIQYF.

The chain carries TRBV27 and TRBJ2-1, with 14 bases that match TRBD2. In germline, CDR1 is MNHEY, CDR2 SMNVEV (reference sequence). This CDR3 region has 16 residues. Trimming at V came to 5 bases and at J to 8 bases, leaving 8 bases not matched to a gene. The DNA for the CDR3 is TGTGCCAGCAGTCCCCGACTAGCGGGAGGGCAGGATGAGCAGTTCTTC. Translation gives CASSPRLAGGQDEQFF.

This clone came up a few times. V is TRBV6-5 and J is TRBJ2-7; 9 bases line up with TRBD1. Germline trimming cut 6 bases from V and 10 bases from J; bases unmatched to any gene: 7. The CDR3 spans 12 residues. Germline V gene lookup returns CDR1 MNHEY and CDR2 SVGAGI. The CDR3 reads CASRSYRGQQYF. In DNA form, the CDR3 reads TGTGCCAGCAGATCCTACAGGGGGCAACAGTACTTC.

The sample holds one count of this clone. V and J are TRBV5-8 and TRBJ1-6, with a tentative D call TRBD1 (6 bases). There are 16 residues in the CDR3. V was cut by 7 bases and J by 4 bases, with 18 bases left in between. CDR1 and CDR2 from the germline V gene are SGHTS and YDEGEE. The CDR3 region has the DNA TGTGCCAGCTCTCCCGAGGGGGTGCGATATAATTCACCCCTCCACTTT. As protein: CASSPEGVRYNSPLHF.

The rearrangement links TRBV7-8 to TRBJ1-2; no clear D gene. Per the germline V gene, CDR1 is SGHVS and CDR2 is FQNEAQ. This CDR3 has 16 amino acids. Trimming took 1 base from V and 3 from J, leaving 15 bases between them. In DNA form, the CDR3 reads TGTGCCAGCAGCTTAGTATTGGATGGGAGACACTATGGCTACACCTTC. Its protein product is CASSLVLDGRHYGYTF.

In its sample, this clone was seen a few times. The chain uses TRBV6-1 and TRBJ2-3; 9 bases line up with TRBD2. With V trimmed by 0 bases and J by 4 bases, 2 bases remained unmatched. The CDR3 has 15 amino acids. Germline CDR1 is MNHNS and CDR2 is SASEGT. CDR3 DNA sequence: TGTGCCAGCAGTGAAGCTAGCGGGAGCCCAGATACGCAGTATTTT. Encoded protein: CASSEASGSPDTQYF.

V gene TRBV7-8 combines with J gene TRBJ2-5; TRBD2 is a possible D gene (5 bases). Germline CDR1 reads SGHVS; CDR2 reads FQNEAQ. The CDR3 loop spans 16 amino acids. V was pared by 2 bases and J by 3 bases, with 16 bases between. The CDR3 DNA reads TGTGCCAGCAGCTTAACGGGGTCCGAGACTGAAGAGACCCAGTACTTC. As protein: CASSLTGSETEETQYF. The full variable domain, completed using reference TRBV7-8 and TRBJ2-5, is GAGVSQSPRYKVAKRGQDVALRCDPISGHVSLFWYQQALGQGPEFLTYFQNEAQLDKSGLPSDRFFAERPEGSVSTLKIQRTQQEDSAVYLCASSLTGSETEETQYFGPGTRLLVL.

V and J are TRBV28 and TRBJ1-1, with TRBD1 as a possible D gene (6 bases). Germline-derived CDR1 and CDR2 are MDHEN and SYDVKM. V was clipped by 3 bases and J by 2 bases, with 10 bases between them. CDR3 length equals 14 residues. CDR3 sequence reads: CASSLGQSNTEAFF. The CDR3 bases are TGTGCCAGCAGTTTGGGACAAAGCAACACTGAAGCTTTCTTT.

The chain employs TRBV6-5 and TRBJ1-3; TRBD1 matches 7 bases. J was trimmed by 2 bases and V by 5 bases; bases with no gene match: 6. The CDR3 runs 15 residues. Germline V gene lookup returns CDR1 MNHEY and CDR2 SVGAGI. The CDR3 spells CASSIDRVAGNTIYF. The CDR3 nucleotides read TGTGCCAGCAGTATAGACAGGGTAGCTGGAAACACCATATATTTT.

V gene TRBV24-1 combines with J gene TRBJ1-2; D might be TRBD1 (6 bases). The germline V gene has CDR1 KGHDR and CDR2 SFDVKD. The V end lost 5 bases, the J end lost 3 bases, and 24 bases lay between the germline ends. This CDR3 contains 18 residues. CDR3 sequence reads: CATSAARGSYYSDYGYTF. CDR3 nucleotide sequence: TGTGCCACCAGTGCCGCCAGGGGTAGTTACTATTCGGACTATGGCTACACCTTC.

The chain uses TRBV10-3 and TRBJ1-1; D is possibly TRBD1 (6 bases). The V gene's germline CDR1 is ENHRY and CDR2 SYGVKD. This CDR3 is 14 amino acids long. V shed 5 bases and J shed 1 base, with 11 bases lying between them. The CDR3 loop is CAISRRDTNTEAFF. CDR3 bases: TGTGCCATCAGTCGCCGGGACACGAACACTGAAGCTTTCTTT.

The rearrangement uses TRBV6-2 or TRBV6-3 and TRBJ2-2; possible D gene TRBD1, 6 bases. V lost 6 bases, J lost 7 bases, and 15 bases lay in between. The CDR3 spans 14 residues. Germline V lookup: CDR1 MNHEY, CDR2 SVGEGT. CDR3 in amino acids: CASSPGERVGELFF. The CDR3 DNA is TGTGCCAGCAGCCCAGGGGAACGGGTCGGGGAGCTGTTTTTT.

The chain carries TRBV27 and TRBJ2-7; the D gene is possibly TRBD2 (5 bases). CDR3 length: 13 residues. Trimming removed 3 bases at V and 7 bases at J, with 13 bases between. CDR1 and CDR2 from the germline V gene are MNHEY and SMNVEV (reference sequence). CDR3 nucleotide sequence: TGTGCCAGCAGTTTTCGGGCCGGCGGGGAGCAGTACTTC. Its translation: CASSFRAGGEQYF.

The rearrangement uses TRBV4-2 and TRBJ1-2, with a tentative D call TRBD1 (5 bases). From germline, CDR1 is LGHNA and CDR2 YNFKEQ. CDR3 length: 13 residues. Trimming removed 0 bases from V and 4 bases from J, with 6 bases in between. The CDR3: CASSQEGGYGYTF. CDR3 sequence (DNA): TGTGCCAGCAGCCAAGAGGGGGGCTATGGCTACACCTTC.

The J gene is TRBJ2-7, the V gene TRBV6-2 or TRBV6-3; D might be TRBD2 (7 bases). The CDR3 runs 14 residues. Germline V gene lookup returns CDR1 MNHEY and CDR2 SVGEGT. The germline V and J ends were trimmed by 5 bases and 0 bases, with 11 bases remaining between them. DNA for the CDR3: TGTGCCAGCAGTAGGGGGGGGAGCTCCTACGAGCAGTACTTC. Protein sequence: CASSRGGSSYEQYF.

The chain links TRBV18 to TRBJ2-7; 7 nucleotides agree with TRBD1. Germline CDR1 KGHSH, CDR2 LQKENI. V was clipped by 3 bases and J by 0 bases; unmatched bases: 8. The CDR3 runs to 16 residues. The CDR3 loop is CASSPTSTGSSYEQYF. The CDR3 DNA reads TGTGCCAGCTCACCCACCTCGACAGGGAGCTCCTACGAGCAGTACTTC.

The chain employs TRBV19 and TRBJ1-5; TRBD1 is a possible D gene (5 bases). The CDR3 sequence is 14 residues long. Germline V gene lookup returns CDR1 LNHDA and CDR2 SQIVND (reference sequence). Trimming took off 1 base at V and 7 bases at J, with 11 bases between the two ends. CDR3 in amino acids: CASSIAGGRQPQHF. CDR3 nucleotide sequence: TGTGCCAGTAGTATAGCGGGGGGACGACAGCCCCAGCATTTT.

The chain combines TRBV5-1 with TRBJ1-2; possibly TRBD1 for D (6 bases). The V gene lost 0 bases and the J gene lost 4 bases, with 22 bases spanning the gap. Germline CDR1 is SGHRS and CDR2 is YFSETQ. CDR3 length: 18 amino acids. CDR3 DNA sequence: TGCGCCAGCAGCTTGGACGGTGACAGGCCCACCCGCTTCTATGGCTACACCTTC. It translates to CASSLDGDRPTRFYGYTF.

The V call is TRBV7-9, the J call TRBJ2-1; 8 bases match TRBD1. Germline V gives CDR1 SEHNR, CDR2 FQNEAQ (reference sequence). The CDR3 has 14 residues. The V gene end was trimmed by 1 base and the J gene end by 7 bases; junction bases not matched to a gene: 3. The CDR3 sequence: CASSLGTGWNEQFF. The CDR3 DNA reads TGTGCCAGCAGCTTAGGGACAGGGTGGAATGAGCAGTTCTTC.